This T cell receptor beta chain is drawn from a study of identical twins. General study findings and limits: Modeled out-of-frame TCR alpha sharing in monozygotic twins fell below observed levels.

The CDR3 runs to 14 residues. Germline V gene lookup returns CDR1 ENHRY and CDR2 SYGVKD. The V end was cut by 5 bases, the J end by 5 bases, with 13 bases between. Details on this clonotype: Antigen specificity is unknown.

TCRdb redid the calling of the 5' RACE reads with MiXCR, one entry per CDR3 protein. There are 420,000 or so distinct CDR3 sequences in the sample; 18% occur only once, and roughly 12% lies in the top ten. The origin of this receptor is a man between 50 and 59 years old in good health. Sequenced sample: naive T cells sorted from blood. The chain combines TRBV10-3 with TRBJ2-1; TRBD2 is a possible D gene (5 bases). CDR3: CAISYGEQHNEQFF. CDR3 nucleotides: TGTGCCATCAGTTACGGGGAACAACACAATGAGCAGTTCTTC.